Sequencing of this T cell receptor beta chain was carried out in a study of cytomegalovirus exposure and HLA in healthy donors. The CDR3 sequence is 17 residues long. The germline gives CDR1 SGHRS, CDR2 YFSETQ. With V trimmed by 4 bases and J by 2 bases, 15 bases remained unmatched. About this clone itself: No antigen is known for it.

Profiling relied on immunoSEQ multiplex PCR, and the TCRdb table lists in-frame clones only, not all of them. This table holds approximately 160,000 clones, less than 90% found once. The study, taken as a whole, reports: Rarity characterized most TCR sequences, yet some public TCRs appeared in many donors. The study put about 180 TCR beta chains on its list as cytomegalovirus-associated.

Sequenced material: PBMCs. This clonotype was sampled from a young woman in good health and CMV-seronegative. V and J are TRBV5-1 and TRBJ2-7; 7 bases agree with TRBD1. Written as DNA, the CDR3 is TGCGCCAGCAGCCACACGCGCTCCGGGACAGCCACCTACGAGCAGTACTTC. Protein sequence: CASSHTRSGTATYEQYF.